This T cell receptor beta chain came from a study of shared clonotypes between healthy human individuals. V gave up 6 bases and J gave up 5 bases; unmatched junction bases: 8. The germline gives CDR1 SNHLY, CDR2 FYNNEI. The CDR3 consists of 17 residues. This clone was recorded once. Profiling relied on immunoSEQ multiplex PCR, and the TCRdb table lists in-frame clones only, not all of them. Among more than 2,000,000 clones listed, approximately 94% were seen once. The receptor was isolated from a man between 18 and 29 years old in good health. Material: naive CD4+ T cells sorted from blood. The subset denotes: CD45RA+ positively selected. The genes are TRBV2 and TRBJ2-3, with 16 bases that match TRBD2. The CDR3 loop reads CASSEGTSGGAVDTQYF. CDR3 coding DNA: TGTGCCAGCAGCGAGGGGACTAGCGGGGGGGCCGTAGATACGCAGTATTTT. The full variable domain, completed using reference TRBV2 and TRBJ2-3, is EPEVTQTPSHQVTQMGQEVILRCVPISNHLYFYWYRQILGQKVEFLVSFYNNEISEKSEIFDDQFSVERPDGSNFTLKIRSTKLEDSAMYFCASSEGTSGGAVDTQYFGPGTRLTVL.